This TCR beta chain was identified during a study of CD8 T cells in Susac syndrome. The wider study: Treatment at blood withdrawal was none, corticosteroids, or intravenous immunoglobulin alone in Susac syndrome patients.

Germline V lookup: CDR1 SNHLY, CDR2 FYNNEI. V trimming: 8 bases; J trimming: 1 base; junction bases outside the gene matches: 11. This CDR3 is built from 16 residues. Random hexamers were used to reverse transcribe roughly 0.5 to 1 ug of RNA. TCRdb reprocessed the immunoSEQ multiplex PCR reads via MiXCR and lists one record per CDR3 protein. Counted here are 150,000 to 160,000 distinct CDR3 sequences, about 95% occurring once; the ten biggest clones make up approximately 0.17%. The sequencing sample was made of CD4+ T cells from PBMCs. The source is a human donor with Susac syndrome. This sequence joins TRBV2 and TRBJ2-5; 9 bases are a match to TRBD2. CDR3 DNA: TGTGCCAGCGCGTTTGGACTAGCGAAATCCCAAGAGACCCAGTACTTC. Protein product: CASAFGLAKSQETQYF.